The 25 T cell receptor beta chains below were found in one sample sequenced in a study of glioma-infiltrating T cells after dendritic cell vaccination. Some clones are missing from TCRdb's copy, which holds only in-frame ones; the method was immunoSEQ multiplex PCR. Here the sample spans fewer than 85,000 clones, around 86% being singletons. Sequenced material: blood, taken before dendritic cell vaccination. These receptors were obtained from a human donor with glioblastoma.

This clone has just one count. This CDR3 is CASSSGQGEAFF. In DNA form, the CDR3 reads TGCGCCAGCAGCTCAGGACAAGGTGAAGCTTTCTTT. The V call is TRBV5-1, the J call TRBJ1-1, with D tentatively TRBD1 (5 bases). This CDR3 is 12 amino acids long. V lost 3 bases, J lost 7 bases, and 10 bases lay in between. Looked up from germline, CDR1 is SGHRS and CDR2 is YFSETQ.

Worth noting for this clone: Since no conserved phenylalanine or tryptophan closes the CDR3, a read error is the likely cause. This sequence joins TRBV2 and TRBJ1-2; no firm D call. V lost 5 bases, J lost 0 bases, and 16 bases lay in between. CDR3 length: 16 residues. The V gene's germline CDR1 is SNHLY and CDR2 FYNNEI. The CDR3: CASSPGWEASNYGYTL. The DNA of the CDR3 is TGTGCCAGCAGTCCCGGATGGGAGGCCTCTAACTATGGCTACACCCTC.

As DNA, the CDR3 is TGTGCCAGCAGCTTGCCAGGGACTGATGGCTACACCTTC. Amino acid sequence: CASSLPGTDGYTF. The chain employs TRBV5-4 and TRBJ1-2; D is perhaps TRBD1 (5 bases). In germline, CDR1 is SGHNT, CDR2 YYREEE (reference sequence). Between the trimmed V and J ends, which lost 1 base and 6 bases, there was a span of 10 bases. This CDR3 has 13 residues.

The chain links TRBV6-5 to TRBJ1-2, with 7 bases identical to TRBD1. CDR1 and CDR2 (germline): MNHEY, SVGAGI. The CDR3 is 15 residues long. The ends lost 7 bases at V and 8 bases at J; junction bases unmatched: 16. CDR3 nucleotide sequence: TGTGCCAGCATCCCCGACCCAAGACAGGGAACCGGCTACACCTTC. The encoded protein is CASIPDPRQGTGYTF.

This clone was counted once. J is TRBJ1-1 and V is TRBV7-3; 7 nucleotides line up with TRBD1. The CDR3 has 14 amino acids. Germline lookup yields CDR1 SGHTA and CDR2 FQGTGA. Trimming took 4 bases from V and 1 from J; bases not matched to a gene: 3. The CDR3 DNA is TGTGCCAGCAGCTGGACAGGTTCGAACACTGAAGCTTTCTTT. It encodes CASSWTGSNTEAFF.

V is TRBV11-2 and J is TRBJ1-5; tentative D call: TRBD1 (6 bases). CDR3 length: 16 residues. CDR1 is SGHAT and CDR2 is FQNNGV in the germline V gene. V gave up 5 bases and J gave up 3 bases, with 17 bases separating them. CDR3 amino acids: CASSVDGAGANQPQHF. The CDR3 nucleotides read TGTGCCAGCAGCGTGGACGGAGCAGGGGCCAATCAGCCCCAGCATTTT. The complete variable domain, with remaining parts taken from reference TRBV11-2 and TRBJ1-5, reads EAGVAQSPRYKIIEKRQSVAFWCNPISGHATLYWYQQILGQGPKLLIQFQNNGVVDDSQLPKDRFSAERLKGVDSTLKIQPAKLEDSAVYLCASSVDGAGANQPQHFGDGTRLSIL.

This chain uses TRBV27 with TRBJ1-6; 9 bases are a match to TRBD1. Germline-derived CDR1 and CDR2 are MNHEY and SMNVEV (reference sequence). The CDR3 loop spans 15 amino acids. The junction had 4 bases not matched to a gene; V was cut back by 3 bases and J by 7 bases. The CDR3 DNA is TGTGCCAGCAGTTTCTTCGGACAGGGGAATTCACCCCTCCACTTT. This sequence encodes CASSFFGQGNSPLHF.

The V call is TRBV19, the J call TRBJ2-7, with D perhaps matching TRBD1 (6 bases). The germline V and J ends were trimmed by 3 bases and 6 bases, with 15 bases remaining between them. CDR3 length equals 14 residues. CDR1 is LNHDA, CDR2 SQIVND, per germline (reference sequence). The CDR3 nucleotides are TGTGCCAGTAGTATGGCAGGGGTGGTTGGCGAGCAGTACTTC. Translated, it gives CASSMAGVVGEQYF. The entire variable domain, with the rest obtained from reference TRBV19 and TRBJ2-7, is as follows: DGGITQSPKYLFRKEGQNVTLSCEQNLNHDAMYWYRQDPGQGLRLIYYSQIVNDFQKGDIAEGYSVSREKKESFPLTVTSAQKNPTAFYLCASSMAGVVGEQYFGPGTRLTVT.

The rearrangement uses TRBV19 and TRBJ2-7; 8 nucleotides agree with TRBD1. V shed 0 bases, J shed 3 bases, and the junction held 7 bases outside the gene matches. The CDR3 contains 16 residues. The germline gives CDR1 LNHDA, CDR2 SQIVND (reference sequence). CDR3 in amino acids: CASSIDHGTGDYEQYF. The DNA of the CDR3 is TGTGCCAGTAGTATAGATCACGGGACAGGTGACTACGAGCAGTACTTC.

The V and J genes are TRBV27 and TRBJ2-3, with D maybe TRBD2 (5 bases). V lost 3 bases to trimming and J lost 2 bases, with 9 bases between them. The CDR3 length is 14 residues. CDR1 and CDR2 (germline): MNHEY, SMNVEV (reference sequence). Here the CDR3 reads CASSLRVPTDTQYF. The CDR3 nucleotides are TGTGCCAGCAGTTTGAGGGTGCCCACAGATACGCAGTATTTT.

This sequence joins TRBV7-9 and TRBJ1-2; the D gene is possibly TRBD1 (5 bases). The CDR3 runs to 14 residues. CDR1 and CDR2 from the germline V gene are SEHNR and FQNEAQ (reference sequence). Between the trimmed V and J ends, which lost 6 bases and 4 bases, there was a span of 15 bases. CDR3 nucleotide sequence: TGTGCCAGCAGTCCCAGCCTCGGGGGCTATGGCTACACCTTC. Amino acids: CASSPSLGGYGYTF.

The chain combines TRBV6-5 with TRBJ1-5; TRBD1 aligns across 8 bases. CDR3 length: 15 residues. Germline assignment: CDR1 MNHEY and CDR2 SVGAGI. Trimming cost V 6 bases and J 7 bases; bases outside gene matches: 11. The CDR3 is CASRDRALSPQPQHF. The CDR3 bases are TGTGCCAGCAGGGACAGGGCTCTATCTCCCCAGCCCCAGCATTTT.

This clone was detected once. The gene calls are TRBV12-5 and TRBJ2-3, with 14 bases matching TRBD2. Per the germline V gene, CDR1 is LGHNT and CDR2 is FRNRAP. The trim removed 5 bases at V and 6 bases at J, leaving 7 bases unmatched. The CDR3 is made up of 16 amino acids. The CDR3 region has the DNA TGTGCTAGTGGTAGGGGACTAGCGGGGGTCAGGGATACGCAGTATTTT. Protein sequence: CASGRGLAGVRDTQYF. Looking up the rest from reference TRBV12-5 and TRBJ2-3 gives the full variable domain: DARVTQTPRHKVTEMGQEVTMRCQPILGHNTVFWYRQTMMQGLELLAYFRNRAPLDDSGMPKDRFSAEMPDATLATLKIQPSEPRDSAVYFCASGRGLAGVRDTQYFGPGTRLTVL.

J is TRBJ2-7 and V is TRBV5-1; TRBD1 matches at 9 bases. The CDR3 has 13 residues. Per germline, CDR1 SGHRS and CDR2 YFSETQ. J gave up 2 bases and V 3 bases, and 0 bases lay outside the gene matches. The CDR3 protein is CASSWDRAYEQYF. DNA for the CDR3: TGCGCCAGCAGCTGGGACAGGGCCTACGAGCAGTACTTC.

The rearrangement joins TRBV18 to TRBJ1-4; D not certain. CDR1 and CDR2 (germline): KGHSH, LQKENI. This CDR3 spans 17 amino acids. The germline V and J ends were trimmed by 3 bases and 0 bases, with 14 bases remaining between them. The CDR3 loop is CASSPGDAGATNEKLFF. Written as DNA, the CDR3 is TGTGCCAGCTCACCGGGAGACGCCGGGGCAACTAATGAAAAACTGTTTTTT.

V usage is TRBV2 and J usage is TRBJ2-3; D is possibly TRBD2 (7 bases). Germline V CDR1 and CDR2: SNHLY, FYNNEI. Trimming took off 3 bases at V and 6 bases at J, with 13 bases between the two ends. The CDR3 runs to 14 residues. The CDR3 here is CASSDRGGSDTQYF. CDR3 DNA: TGTGCCAGCAGTGATAGGGGGGGGTCCGATACGCAGTATTTT.

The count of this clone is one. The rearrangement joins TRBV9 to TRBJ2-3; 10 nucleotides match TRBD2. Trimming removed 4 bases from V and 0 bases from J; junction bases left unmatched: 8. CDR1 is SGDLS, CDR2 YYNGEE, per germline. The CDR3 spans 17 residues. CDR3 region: CASSRLSGGRSTDTQYF. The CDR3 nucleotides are TGTGCCAGCAGCCGTCTTAGCGGGGGGCGTAGCACAGATACGCAGTATTTT.

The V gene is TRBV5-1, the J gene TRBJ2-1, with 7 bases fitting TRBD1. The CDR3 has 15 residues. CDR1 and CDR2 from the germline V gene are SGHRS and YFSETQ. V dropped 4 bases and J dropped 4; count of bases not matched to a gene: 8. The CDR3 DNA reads TGCGCCAGCAGCCCGAGGGGGCTGGAATACAATGAGCAGTTCTTC. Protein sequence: CASSPRGLEYNEQFF.

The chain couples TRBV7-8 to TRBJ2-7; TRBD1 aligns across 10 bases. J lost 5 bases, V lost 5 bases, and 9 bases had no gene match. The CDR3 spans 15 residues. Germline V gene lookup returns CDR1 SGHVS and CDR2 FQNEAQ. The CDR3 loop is CASSARDRGNHEQYF. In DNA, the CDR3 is TGTGCCAGCAGCGCGCGGGACAGGGGTAACCACGAGCAGTACTTC. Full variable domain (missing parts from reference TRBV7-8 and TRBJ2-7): GAGVSQSPRYKVAKRGQDVALRCDPISGHVSLFWYQQALGQGPEFLTYFQNEAQLDKSGLPSDRFFAERPEGSVSTLKIQRTQQEDSAVYLCASSARDRGNHEQYFGPGTRLTVT.

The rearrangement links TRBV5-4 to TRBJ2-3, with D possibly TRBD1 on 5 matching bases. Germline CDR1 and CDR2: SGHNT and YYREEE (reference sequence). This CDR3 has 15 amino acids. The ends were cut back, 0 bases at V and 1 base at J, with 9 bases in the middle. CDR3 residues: CASSLDTGGTDTQYF. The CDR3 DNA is TGTGCCAGCAGCTTGGATACAGGAGGCACAGATACGCAGTATTTT.

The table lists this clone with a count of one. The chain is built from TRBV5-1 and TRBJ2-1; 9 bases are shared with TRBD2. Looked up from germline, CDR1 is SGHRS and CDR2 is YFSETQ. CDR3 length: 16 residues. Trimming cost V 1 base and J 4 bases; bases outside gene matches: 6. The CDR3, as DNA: TGCGCCAGCAGCTTGTTGTCTAGCGGGGTGTACAATGAGCAGTTCTTC. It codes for CASSLLSSGVYNEQFF. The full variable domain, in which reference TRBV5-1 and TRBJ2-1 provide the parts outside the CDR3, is KAGVTQTPRYLIKTRGQQVTLSCSPISGHRSVSWYQQTPGQGLQFLFEYFSETQRNKGNFPGRFSGRQFSNSRSEMNVSTLELGDSALYLCASSLLSSGVYNEQFFGPGTRLTVL.

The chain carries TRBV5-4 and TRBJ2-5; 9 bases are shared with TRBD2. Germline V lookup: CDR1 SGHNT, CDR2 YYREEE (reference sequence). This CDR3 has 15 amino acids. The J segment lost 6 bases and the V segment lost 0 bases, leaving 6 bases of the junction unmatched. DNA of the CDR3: TGTGCCAGCAGCTTGGCTAGCGGGGAAGGAAAGACCCAGTACTTC. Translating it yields CASSLASGEGKTQYF.

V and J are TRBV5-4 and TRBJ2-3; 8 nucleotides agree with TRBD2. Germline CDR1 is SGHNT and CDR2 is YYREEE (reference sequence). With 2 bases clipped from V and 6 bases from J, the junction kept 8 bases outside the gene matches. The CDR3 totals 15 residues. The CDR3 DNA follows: TGTGCCAGCAGCTTCCTCAACCGGGGGGGGGATACGCAGTATTTT. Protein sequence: CASSFLNRGGDTQYF.

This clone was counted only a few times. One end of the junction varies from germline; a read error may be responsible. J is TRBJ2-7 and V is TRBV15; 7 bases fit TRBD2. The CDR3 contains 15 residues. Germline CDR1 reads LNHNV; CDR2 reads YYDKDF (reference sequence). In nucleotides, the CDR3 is TGTGCCACCAGCAGAGATCGGGGAGGGTCCTCCGAGCAGTACTTC. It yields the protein CATSRDRGGSSEQYF.

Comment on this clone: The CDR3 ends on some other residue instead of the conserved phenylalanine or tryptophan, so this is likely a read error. CDR3 protein: CASRINRVGTEAFL. CDR3 sequence (DNA): TGTGCCAGCAGAATAAACAGGGTGGGCACTGAAGCTTTCCTT. The rearrangement joins TRBV2 to TRBJ1-1; TRBD1 is a possible D gene (6 bases). Per germline, CDR1 SNHLY and CDR2 FYNNEI. The CDR3 is 14 residues long. Trimming left V 6 bases short and J 4 bases short, with 15 bases between.